The T cell receptor beta chain under discussion was sequenced for a study of regulatory T cells in long-lasting Graves disease (dated by TCRdb to 2020 to 2022). Regarding the study in general: In the newly diagnosed Graves' disease group, patients had been taking antithyroid drugs for less than 3 months. Patients with persistent Graves' disease were compared with patients with newly diagnosed Graves' disease using TCR sequencing and RNA sequencing of peripheral blood. The study took place in China and was registered as a clinical trial. A total of some 35 samples underwent TCR sequencing, from about 13 patients with persistent Graves' disease and roughly 20 patients with newly diagnosed Graves' disease. Summary of the overall study and its limitations: The small sample size was acknowledged by the authors as a limitation that may reduce accuracy. Only peripheral blood was studied, because thyroid tissue, the primary lesion, was inaccessible. Preferential use of TRBV28, TRBJ1-2 and TRBJ2-5 was observed in persistent disease, whereas TRBV20-1 and TRBJ2-1 were favored in newly diagnosed disease. Patients with persistent disease shared more public clonotypes (about 2,700) than newly diagnosed patients did (nearly 1,000). Compared with newly diagnosed patients, persistent Graves' disease patients had lower TCR Shannon entropy and fewer highly expanded clones, which suggests clonal expansion. Sequencing and analysis were restricted to the TCR beta chain.

According to the study, the label for this sample's time point signals: newly diagnosed GD, antithyroid drugs for less than 3 months. For both TCR sequencing and RNA sequencing, RNA was extracted from PBMCs using TRIzol. The diagnosis of Graves' disease was made according to American Thyroid Association guidelines. The patients came from an endocrinology department in Xi'an, China. Each patient gave 7.5 to 10 milliliters of peripheral blood, collected in an EDTA anticoagulant tube. Ficoll Paque Plus density gradient separation was used to isolate PBMCs, and no further T cell sorting was done. An Agilent 2100 Bioanalyzer and agarose gel were used to check RNA quality, and a NanoDrop 2000 was used to measure RNA concentration. CDR3 length: 15 amino acids, cysteine to phenylalanine. Only the CDR3 region is kept as DNA, spanning 45 bases read in frame from base 1. Trimming takes 5 bases from V and 3 bases from J, and the germline ends sit 17 bases apart. Via the germline V gene, CDR1 is SNHLY and CDR2 FYNNEI.

This clonotype was observed at least ten times. Its target antigen remains unknown. Qualities for individual bases were not recorded, and no much larger clone is one base off. Receptor amplification or capture employed multiplex PCR. This sample was sequenced with an Illumina HiSeq 4000. CDR3 regions were amplified by Arm-PCR with iRepertoire HTBI primers to construct TCR beta libraries. Before sequencing, the PCR products went through gel purification. The authors processed their data as follows. Gene usage analysis of CDR3 amino acid clonotypes used the 55 to 80 TRBV and more than 13 TRBJ segments found across samples. COPE and FqMerger were used to merge the filtered high-quality paired reads into contigs. BLAST was used to align contigs to IMGT TRBV, TRBD and TRBJ reference genes, with CDR3 defined following IMGT. Any clonotype with a frequency above 0.1% was classified as a highly expanded clone. Shannon entropy served as the measure of repertoire diversity, while the Gini coefficient captured V-J evenness. A clonotype was considered public if more than one individual shared it. TCRdb reprocessed the public reads (quality trimming at Q25 with fastp, clone calling with MiXCR) and kept in-frame beta chains. CDR3 protein duplicates are merged, each entry listing the most common genes and DNA. The V and J calls were not made by the authors but by TCRdb's processing. The sample has approximately 300,000 distinct CDR3 sequences on record, approximately 20% of them singletons. Of the sample, approximately 35% is held by the ten largest clones.

This specimen was peripheral blood mononuclear cells (PBMCs), taken at new diagnosis, from a patient treated with antithyroid drugs. The receptor chain draws on TRBV2 and TRBJ2-7; a weak D assignment points to TRBD1 (6 bases agree). The clonotype originates from a female donor with Graves disease. DNA sequence: TGTGCCAGCAGTCTACAGGGATTTCTGAGCTACGAGCAGTACTTC. Its protein is CASSLQGFLSYEQYF. Where the CDR3 stops, the reference TRBV2 and TRBJ2-7 genes take over; the full variable domain is EPEVTQTPSHQVTQMGQEVILRCVPISNHLYFYWYRQILGQKVEFLVSFYNNEISEKSEIFDDQFSVERPDGSNFTLKIRSTKLEDSAMYFCASSLQGFLSYEQYFGPGTRLTVT.